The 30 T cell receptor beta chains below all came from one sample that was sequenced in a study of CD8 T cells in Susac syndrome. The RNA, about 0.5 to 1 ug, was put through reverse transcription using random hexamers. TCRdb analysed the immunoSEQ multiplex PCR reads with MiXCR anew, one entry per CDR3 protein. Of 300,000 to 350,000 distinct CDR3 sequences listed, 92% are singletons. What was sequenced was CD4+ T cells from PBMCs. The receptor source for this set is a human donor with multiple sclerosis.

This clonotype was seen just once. The CDR3 DNA reads TGCAGTGCTAGAGATCCCAGGCAGGGAGGAGAAGAGACCCAGTACTTC. Translated: CSARDPRQGGEETQYF. The chain couples TRBV20-1 to TRBJ2-5, with D possibly TRBD2 on 6 matching bases. This CDR3 is 16 amino acids long. CDR1 and CDR2 from the germline V gene are DFQATT and SNEGSKA (reference sequence). Trimming took off 0 bases at V and 3 bases at J, with 17 bases between the two ends.

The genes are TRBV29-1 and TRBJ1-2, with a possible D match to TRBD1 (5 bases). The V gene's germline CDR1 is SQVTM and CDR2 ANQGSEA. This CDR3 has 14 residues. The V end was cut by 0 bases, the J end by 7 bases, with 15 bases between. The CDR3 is CSVEDRAALTGYTF. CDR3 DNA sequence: TGCAGCGTTGAAGACAGGGCGGCACTCACTGGCTACACCTTC. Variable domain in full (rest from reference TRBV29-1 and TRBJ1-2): SAVISQKPSRDICQRGTSLTIQCQVDSQVTMMFWYRQQPGQSLTLIATANQGSEATYESGFVIDKFPISRPNLTFSTLTVSNMSPEDSSIYLCSVEDRAALTGYTFGSGTRLTVV.

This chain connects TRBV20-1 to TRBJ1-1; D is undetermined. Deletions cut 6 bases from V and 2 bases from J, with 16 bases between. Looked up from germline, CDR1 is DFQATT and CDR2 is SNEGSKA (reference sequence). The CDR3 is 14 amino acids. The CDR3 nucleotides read TGCAGTGCAACCTTCGGGCGGAAAAACACTGAAGCTTTCTTT. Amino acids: CSATFGRKNTEAFF.

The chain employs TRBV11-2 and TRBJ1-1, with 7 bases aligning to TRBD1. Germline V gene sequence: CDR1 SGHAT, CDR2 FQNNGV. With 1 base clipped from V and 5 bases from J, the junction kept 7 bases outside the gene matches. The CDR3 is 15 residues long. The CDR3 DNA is TGTGCCAGCAGCTTAGCCGGGGCAGGGGGGACTGAAGCTTTCTTT. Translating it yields CASSLAGAGGTEAFF.

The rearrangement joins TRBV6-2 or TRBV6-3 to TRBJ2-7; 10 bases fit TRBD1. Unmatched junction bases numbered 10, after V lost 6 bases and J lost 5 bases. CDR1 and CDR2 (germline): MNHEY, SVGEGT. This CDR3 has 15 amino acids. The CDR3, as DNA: TGTGCCAGCAGCAGAGCCGGGACAGGGGCCGACGAGCAGTACTTC. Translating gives CASSRAGTGADEQYF.

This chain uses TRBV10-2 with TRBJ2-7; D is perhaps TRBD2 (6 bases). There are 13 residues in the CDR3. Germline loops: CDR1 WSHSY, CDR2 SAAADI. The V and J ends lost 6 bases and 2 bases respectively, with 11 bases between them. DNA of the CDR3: TGCGCCAGCAGAGCTAGCGTTACCTACGAGCAGTACTTC. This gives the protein CASRASVTYEQYF.

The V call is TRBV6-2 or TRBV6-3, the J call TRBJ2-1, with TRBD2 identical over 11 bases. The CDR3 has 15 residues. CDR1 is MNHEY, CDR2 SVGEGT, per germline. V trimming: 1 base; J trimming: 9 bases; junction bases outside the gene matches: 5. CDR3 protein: CASSYWASGRIEQFF. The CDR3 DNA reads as TGTGCCAGCAGTTACTGGGCTAGCGGGAGGATTGAGCAGTTCTTC.

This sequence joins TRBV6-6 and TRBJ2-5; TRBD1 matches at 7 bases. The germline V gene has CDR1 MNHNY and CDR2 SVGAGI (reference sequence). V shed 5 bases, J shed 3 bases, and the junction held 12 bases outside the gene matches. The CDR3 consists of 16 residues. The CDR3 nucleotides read TGTGCCAGCAGTCAGGGGGACCGGACAGGAAAAGAGACCCAGTACTTC. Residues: CASSQGDRTGKETQYF.

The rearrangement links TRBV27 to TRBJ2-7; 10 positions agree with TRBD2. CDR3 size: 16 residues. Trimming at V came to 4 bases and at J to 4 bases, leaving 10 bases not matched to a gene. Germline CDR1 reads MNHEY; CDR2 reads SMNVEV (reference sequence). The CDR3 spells CASSSSGRAFGYEQYF. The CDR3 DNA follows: TGTGCCAGCAGTTCCAGCGGGAGGGCGTTTGGTTACGAGCAGTACTTC.

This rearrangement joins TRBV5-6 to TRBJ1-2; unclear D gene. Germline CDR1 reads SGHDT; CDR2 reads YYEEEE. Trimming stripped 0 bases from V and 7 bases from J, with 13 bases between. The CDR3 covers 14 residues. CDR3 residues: CASSLERPRSGYTF. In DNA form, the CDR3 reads TGTGCCAGCAGCTTGGAGCGCCCGCGGAGTGGCTACACCTTC.

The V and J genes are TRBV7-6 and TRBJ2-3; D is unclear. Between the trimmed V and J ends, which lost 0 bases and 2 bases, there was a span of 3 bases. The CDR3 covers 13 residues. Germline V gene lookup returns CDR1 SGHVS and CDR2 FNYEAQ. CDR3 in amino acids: CASSLANTDTQYF. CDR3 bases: TGTGCCAGCAGCTTAGCGAACACAGATACGCAGTATTTT. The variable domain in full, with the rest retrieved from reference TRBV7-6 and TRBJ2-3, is GAGVSQSPRYKVTKRGQDVALRCDPISGHVSLYWYRQALGQGPEFLTYFNYEAQQDKSGLPNDRFSAERPEGSISTLTIQRTEQRDSAMYRCASSLANTDTQYFGPGTRLTVL.

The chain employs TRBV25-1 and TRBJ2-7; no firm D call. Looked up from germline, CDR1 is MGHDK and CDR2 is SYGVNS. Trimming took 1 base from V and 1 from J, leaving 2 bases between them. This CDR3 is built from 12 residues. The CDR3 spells CASSEWSYEQYF. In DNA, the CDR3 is TGTGCCAGCAGTGAATGGTCCTACGAGCAGTACTTC.

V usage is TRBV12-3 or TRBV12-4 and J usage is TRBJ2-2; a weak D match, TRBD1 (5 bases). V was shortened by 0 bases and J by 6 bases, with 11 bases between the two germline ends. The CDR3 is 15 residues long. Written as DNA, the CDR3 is TGTGCCAGCAGTTTAGCGGGGCTTGCAGCCGGGGAGCTGTTTTTT. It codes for CASSLAGLAAGELFF.

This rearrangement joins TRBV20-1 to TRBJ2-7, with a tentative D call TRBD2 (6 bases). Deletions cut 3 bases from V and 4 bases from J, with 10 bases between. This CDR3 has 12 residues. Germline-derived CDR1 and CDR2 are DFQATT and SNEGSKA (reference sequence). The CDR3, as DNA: TGCAGTGCTAGCGGGAGCGCTTACGAGCAGTACTTC. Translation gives CSASGSAYEQYF.

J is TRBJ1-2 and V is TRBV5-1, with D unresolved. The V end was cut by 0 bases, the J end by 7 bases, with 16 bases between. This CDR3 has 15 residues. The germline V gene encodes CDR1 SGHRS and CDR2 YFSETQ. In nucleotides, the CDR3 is TGCGCCAGCAGCTTGGGGCAGGACCCTCTGCGTGGCTACACCTTC. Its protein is CASSLGQDPLRGYTF. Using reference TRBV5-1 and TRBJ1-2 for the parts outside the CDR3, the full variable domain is KAGVTQTPRYLIKTRGQQVTLSCSPISGHRSVSWYQQTPGQGLQFLFEYFSETQRNKGNFPGRFSGRQFSNSRSEMNVSTLELGDSALYLCASSLGQDPLRGYTFGSGTRLTVV.

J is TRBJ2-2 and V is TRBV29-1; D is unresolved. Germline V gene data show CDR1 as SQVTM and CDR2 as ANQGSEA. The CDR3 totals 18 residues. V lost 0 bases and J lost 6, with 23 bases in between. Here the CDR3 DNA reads TGCAGCGTTGAAGAGACATCAGTGAGCCTCCCTAGAGCCGGGGAGCTGTTTTTT. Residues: CSVEETSVSLPRAGELFF.

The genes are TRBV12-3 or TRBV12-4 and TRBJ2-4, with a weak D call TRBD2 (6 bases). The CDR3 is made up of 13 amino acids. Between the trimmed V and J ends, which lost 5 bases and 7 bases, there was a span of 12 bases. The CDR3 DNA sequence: TGTGCCAGCAGTGGGAGGAGGACCAACATTCAGTACTTC. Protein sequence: CASSGRRTNIQYF.

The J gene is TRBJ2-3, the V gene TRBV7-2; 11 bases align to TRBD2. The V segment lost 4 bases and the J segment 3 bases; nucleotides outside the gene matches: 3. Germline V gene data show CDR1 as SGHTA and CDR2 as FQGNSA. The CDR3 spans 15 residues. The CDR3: CASSSSSGRTDTQYF. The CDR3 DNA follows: TGTGCCAGCAGCTCTTCTAGCGGGAGGACAGATACGCAGTATTTT.

CDR3 sequence (DNA): TGTGCCAGCAGCGACGGCAGGGGCAGCTCCTACAATGAGCAGTTCTTC. Translated, it gives CASSDGRGSSYNEQFF. This chain joins TRBV11-2 and TRBJ2-1, with D possibly TRBD1 on 6 matching bases. The V gene lost 5 bases and the J gene lost 0 bases, with 14 bases spanning the gap. Germline CDR1 SGHAT, CDR2 FQNNGV. This CDR3 has 16 amino acids.

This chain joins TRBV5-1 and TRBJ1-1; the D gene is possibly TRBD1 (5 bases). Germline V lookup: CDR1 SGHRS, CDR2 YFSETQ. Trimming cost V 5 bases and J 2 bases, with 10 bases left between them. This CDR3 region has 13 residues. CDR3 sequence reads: CASRGPTNTEAFF. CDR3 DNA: TGCGCCAGCAGGGGGCCAACTAACACTGAAGCTTTCTTT.

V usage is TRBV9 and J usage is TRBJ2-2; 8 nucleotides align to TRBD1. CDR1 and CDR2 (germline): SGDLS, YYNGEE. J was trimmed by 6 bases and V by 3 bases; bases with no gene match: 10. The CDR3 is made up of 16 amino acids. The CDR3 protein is CASSDRQGMGAGELFF. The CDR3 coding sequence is TGTGCCAGCAGCGATAGACAGGGGATGGGAGCCGGGGAGCTGTTTTTT.

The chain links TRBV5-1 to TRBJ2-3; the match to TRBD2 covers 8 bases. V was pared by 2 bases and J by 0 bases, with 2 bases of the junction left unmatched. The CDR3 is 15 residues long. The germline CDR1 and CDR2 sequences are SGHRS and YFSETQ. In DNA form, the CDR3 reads TGCGCCAGCAGCTTTAGCGGGGCTAGCACAGATACGCAGTATTTT. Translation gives CASSFSGASTDTQYF.

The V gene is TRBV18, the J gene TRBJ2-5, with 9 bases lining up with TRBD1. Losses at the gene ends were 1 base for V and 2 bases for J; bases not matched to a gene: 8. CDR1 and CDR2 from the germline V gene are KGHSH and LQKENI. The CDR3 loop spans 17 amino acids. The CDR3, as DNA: TGTGCCAGCTCACCACGTACGACCGGGACAGGGCAAGAGACCCAGTACTTC. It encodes CASSPRTTGTGQETQYF.

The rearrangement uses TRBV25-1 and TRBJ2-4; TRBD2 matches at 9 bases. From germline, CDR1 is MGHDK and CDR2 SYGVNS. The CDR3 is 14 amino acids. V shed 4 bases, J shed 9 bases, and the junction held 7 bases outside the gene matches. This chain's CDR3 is CASSGRGGRGIQYF. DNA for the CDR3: TGTGCCAGCAGTGGGCGGGGGGGCCGAGGCATTCAGTACTTC.

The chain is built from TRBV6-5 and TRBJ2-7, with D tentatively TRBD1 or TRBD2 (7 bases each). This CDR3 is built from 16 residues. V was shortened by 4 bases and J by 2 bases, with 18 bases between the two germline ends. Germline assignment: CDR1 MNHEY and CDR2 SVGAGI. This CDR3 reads CASSSQGEAGTYEQYF. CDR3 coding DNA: TGTGCCAGCAGTTCCCAGGGGGAAGCGGGAACCTACGAGCAGTACTTC.

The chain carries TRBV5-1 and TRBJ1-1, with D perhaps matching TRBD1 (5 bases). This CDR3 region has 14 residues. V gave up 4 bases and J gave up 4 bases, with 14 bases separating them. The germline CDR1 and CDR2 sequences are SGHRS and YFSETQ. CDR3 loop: CASSPDMTSTEAFF. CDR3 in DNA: TGCGCCAGCAGCCCGGACATGACGAGCACTGAAGCTTTCTTT. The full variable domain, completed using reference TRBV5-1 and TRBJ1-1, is KAGVTQTPRYLIKTRGQQVTLSCSPISGHRSVSWYQQTPGQGLQFLFEYFSETQRNKGNFPGRFSGRQFSNSRSEMNVSTLELGDSALYLCASSPDMTSTEAFFGQGTRLTVV.

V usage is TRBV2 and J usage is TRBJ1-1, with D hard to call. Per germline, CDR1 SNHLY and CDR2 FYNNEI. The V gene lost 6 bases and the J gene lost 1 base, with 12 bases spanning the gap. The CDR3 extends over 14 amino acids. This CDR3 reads CASRAGWTNTEAFF. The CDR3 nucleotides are TGTGCCAGCAGGGCGGGGTGGACGAACACTGAAGCTTTCTTT.

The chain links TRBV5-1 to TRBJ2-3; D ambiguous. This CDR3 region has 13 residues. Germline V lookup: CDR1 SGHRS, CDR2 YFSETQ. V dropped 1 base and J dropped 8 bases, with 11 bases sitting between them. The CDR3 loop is CASSLQEASTQYF. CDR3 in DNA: TGCGCCAGCAGCTTGCAGGAAGCGAGTACGCAGTATTTT. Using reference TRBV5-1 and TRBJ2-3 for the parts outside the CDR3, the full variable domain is KAGVTQTPRYLIKTRGQQVTLSCSPISGHRSVSWYQQTPGQGLQFLFEYFSETQRNKGNFPGRFSGRQFSNSRSEMNVSTLELGDSALYLCASSLQEASTQYFGPGTRLTVL.

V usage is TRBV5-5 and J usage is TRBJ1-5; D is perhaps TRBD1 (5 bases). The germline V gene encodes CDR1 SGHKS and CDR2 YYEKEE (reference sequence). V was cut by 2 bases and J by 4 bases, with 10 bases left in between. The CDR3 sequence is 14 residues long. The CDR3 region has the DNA TGTGCCAGCAGCTTTGTGGGGGTTAATCAGCCCCAGCATTTT. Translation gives CASSFVGVNQPQHF.

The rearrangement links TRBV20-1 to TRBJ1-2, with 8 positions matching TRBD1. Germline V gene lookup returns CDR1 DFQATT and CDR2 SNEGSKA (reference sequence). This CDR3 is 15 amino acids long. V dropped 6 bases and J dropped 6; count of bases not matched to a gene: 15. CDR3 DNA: TGCAGTGCACTTCCAGGGGGCCAAGGGCGGAATGGCTACACCTTC. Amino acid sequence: CSALPGGQGRNGYTF.